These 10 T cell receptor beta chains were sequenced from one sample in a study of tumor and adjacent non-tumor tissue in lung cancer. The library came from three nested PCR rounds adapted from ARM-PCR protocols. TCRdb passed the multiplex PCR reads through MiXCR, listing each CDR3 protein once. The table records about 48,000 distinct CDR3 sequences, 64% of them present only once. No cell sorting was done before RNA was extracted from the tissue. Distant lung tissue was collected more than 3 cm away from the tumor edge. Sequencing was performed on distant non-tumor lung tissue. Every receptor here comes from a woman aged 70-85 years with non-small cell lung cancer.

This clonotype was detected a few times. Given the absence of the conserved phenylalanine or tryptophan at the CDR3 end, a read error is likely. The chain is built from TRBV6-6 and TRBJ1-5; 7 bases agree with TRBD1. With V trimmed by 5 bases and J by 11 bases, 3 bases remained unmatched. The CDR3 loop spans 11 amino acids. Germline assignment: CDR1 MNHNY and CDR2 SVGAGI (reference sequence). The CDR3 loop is CASSPGQAQHY. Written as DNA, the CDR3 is TGTGCCAGCAGTCCAGGACAGGCCCAGCATTAT.

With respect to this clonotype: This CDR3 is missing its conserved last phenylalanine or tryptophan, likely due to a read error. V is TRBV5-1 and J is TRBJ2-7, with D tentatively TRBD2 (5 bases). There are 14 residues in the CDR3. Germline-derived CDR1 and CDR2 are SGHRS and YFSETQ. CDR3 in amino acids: CASSLGTRAYEQYL. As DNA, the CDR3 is TGCGCCAGCAGCTTGGGCACTAGAGCCTACGAACAGTACCTC.

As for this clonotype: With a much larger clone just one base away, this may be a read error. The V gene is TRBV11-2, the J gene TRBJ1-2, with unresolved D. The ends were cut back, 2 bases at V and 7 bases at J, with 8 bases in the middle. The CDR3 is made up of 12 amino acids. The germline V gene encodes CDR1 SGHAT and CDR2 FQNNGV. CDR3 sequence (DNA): TGTGCCAGCAGCTTAAGGGTTGGTGGCTACACCTTC. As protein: CASSLRVGGYTF.

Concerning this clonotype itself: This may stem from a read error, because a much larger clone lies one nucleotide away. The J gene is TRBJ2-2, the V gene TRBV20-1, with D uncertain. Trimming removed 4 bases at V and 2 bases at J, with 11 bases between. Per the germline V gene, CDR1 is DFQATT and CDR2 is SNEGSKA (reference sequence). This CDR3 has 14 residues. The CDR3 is CSANLGVNTGELFF. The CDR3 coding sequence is TGCAGTGCTAATTTGGGCGTTAACACCGGGGAGCTGTTTTTT.

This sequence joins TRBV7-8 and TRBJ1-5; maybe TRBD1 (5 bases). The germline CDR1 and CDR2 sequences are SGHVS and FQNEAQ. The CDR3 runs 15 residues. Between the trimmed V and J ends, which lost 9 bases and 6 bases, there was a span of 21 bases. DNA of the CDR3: TGTGCCAGTAGCCCCGGGGGGTGGCGCAGTCAGCCCCAGCATTTT. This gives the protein CASSPGGWRSQPQHF.

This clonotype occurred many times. The CDR3 nucleotides read TGTGCCAGCACCCGTGGGGGGACGAGGGAGACCCAGTACTTC. This sequence encodes CASTRGGTRETQYF. The rearrangement links TRBV13 to TRBJ2-5, with a tentative D call TRBD2 (6 bases). Germline V gene lookup returns CDR1 PRHDT and CDR2 FYEKMQ (reference sequence). The CDR3 loop spans 14 amino acids. V shed 7 bases and J shed 5 bases, with 17 bases lying between them.

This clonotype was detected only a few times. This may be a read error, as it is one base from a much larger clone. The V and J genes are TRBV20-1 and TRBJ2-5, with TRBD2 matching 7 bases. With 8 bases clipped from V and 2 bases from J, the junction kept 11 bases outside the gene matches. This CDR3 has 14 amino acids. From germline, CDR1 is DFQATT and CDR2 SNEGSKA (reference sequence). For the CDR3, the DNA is TGCAGTACCCAGTGGGAGGGCCTTCAAGAGACCCAGTACTTC. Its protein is CSTQWEGLQETQYF.

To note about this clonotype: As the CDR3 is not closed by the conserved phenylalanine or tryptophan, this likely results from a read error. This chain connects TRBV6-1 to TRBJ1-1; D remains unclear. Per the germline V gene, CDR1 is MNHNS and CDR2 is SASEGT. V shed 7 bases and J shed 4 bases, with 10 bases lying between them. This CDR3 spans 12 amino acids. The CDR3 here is CASKWEVTEAFI. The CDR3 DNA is TGTGCCAGCAAGTGGGAGGTCACTGAAGCTTTCATT.

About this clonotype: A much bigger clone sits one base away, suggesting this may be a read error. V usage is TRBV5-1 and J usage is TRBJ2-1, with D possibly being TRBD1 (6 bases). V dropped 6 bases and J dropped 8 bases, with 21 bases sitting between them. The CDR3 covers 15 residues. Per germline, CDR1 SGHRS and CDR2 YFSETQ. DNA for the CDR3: TGCGCCAGCAACTGGGGGCGGGCCCAGGGCGATGAGCAGTTCTTC. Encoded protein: CASNWGRAQGDEQFF.

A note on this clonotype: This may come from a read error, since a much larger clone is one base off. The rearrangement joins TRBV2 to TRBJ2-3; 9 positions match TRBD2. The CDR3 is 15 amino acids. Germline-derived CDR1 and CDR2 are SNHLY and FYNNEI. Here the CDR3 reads CASSPGTSSTETQYF. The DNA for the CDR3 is TGTGCCAGCAGTCCCGGGACTAGCAGCACAGAAACGCAGTATTTT. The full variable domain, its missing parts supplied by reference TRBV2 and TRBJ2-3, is EPEVTQTPSHQVTQMGQEVILRCVPISNHLYFYWYRQILGQKVEFLVSFYNNEISEKSEIFDDQFSVERPDGSNFTLKIRSTKLEDSAMYFCASSPGTSSTETQYFGPGTRLTVL.